The rows below give T cell receptor beta chains drawn from one sample of a study of blood T cell repertoires in COVID-19. Clones were read by immunoSEQ multiplex PCR, and TCRdb kept only the in-frame ones, dropping some. The sample records about 48,000 clones, around four fifths being singletons. Sequences were obtained from peripheral blood. Receptors originate from a man between 65 and 85 years old with acute or convalescent COVID-19. Both conserved end residues are trimmed from each CDR3. D genes are given only for firm matches. The listing skips clone size in some rows; elsewhere it reads once, few, many or a size class.

d_gene: NA
j_gene: TRBJ1-2
v_gene: TRBV12-3/TRBV12-4
abundance: few
len: 11
CDR3aa: ASTKDSLGGYT

d_gene: NA
j_gene: TRBJ1-1
v_gene: TRBV7-9
abundance: NA
len: 13
CDR3aa: ASRSEGNWNTEAF

d_gene: TRBD1
j_gene: TRBJ2-5
v_gene: TRBV7-6
abundance: NA
len: 13
CDR3aa: ASSPGQGQGETQY

d_gene: NA
j_gene: TRBJ1-1
v_gene: TRBV9
abundance: NA
len: 13
CDR3aa: ASSSAVGGGTEAF

d_gene: TRBD2
j_gene: TRBJ2-2
v_gene: TRBV11-2
abundance: NA
len: 13
CDR3aa: ASSSGLVGTGELF

d_gene: NA
j_gene: TRBJ1-2
v_gene: TRBV7-8
abundance: NA
len: 11
CDR3aa: ASSLVAGAGYT

d_gene: NA
j_gene: TRBJ1-5
v_gene: TRBV6-1
abundance: NA
len: 12
CDR3aa: ASSERLGERPQH

d_gene: TRBD1
j_gene: TRBJ1-2
v_gene: TRBV5-1
abundance: NA
len: 13
CDR3aa: ASSLAQTGTYGYT

d_gene: NA
j_gene: TRBJ1-6
v_gene: TRBV28
abundance: NA
len: 12
CDR3aa: ASRQQGLNSPLH

d_gene: TRBD1
j_gene: TRBJ2-3
v_gene: TRBV10-1
abundance: NA
len: 15
CDR3aa: ASSERVGQGNTDTQY

d_gene: NA
j_gene: TRBJ2-5
v_gene: TRBV19
abundance: NA
len: 11
CDR3aa: ASSRALQETQY

d_gene: NA
j_gene: TRBJ1-1
v_gene: TRBV12-3/TRBV12-4
abundance: NA
len: 11
CDR3aa: ASSLTKNTEAF

d_gene: TRBD1
j_gene: TRBJ1-3
v_gene: TRBV10-1
abundance: NA
len: 12
CDR3aa: ASSAGQSGNTIY

d_gene: TRBD2
j_gene: TRBJ2-7
v_gene: TRBV7-2
abundance: NA
len: 14
CDR3aa: ASSLWTSGDFYEQY

d_gene: NA
j_gene: TRBJ1-6
v_gene: TRBV30
abundance: NA
len: 12
CDR3aa: ARTEGLNNSPLH

d_gene: TRBD2
j_gene: TRBJ2-1
v_gene: TRBV7-7
abundance: NA
len: 16
CDR3aa: ASSPILGAGAAYNEQF

d_gene: NA
j_gene: TRBJ1-3
v_gene: TRBV7-9
abundance: NA
len: 15
CDR3aa: ASSFRADSRPGNTIY

d_gene: TRBD1
j_gene: TRBJ2-1
v_gene: TRBV9
abundance: NA
len: 12
CDR3aa: ATSAGQVGNEQF

d_gene: NA
j_gene: TRBJ1-2
v_gene: TRBV9
abundance: NA
len: 12
CDR3aa: ASSVEAQPYGYT

d_gene: TRBD1
j_gene: TRBJ2-5
v_gene: TRBV3-1/TRBV3-2
abundance: NA
len: 12
CDR3aa: ASSGTGVQETQY

d_gene: NA
j_gene: TRBJ1-6
v_gene: TRBV4-3
abundance: NA
len: 12
CDR3aa: ASSQDVRESPLH

d_gene: TRBD1
j_gene: TRBJ1-5
v_gene: TRBV18
abundance: once
len: 14
CDR3aa: ASSPDRGLSNQPQH

d_gene: TRBD1
j_gene: TRBJ1-2
v_gene: TRBV2
abundance: NA
len: 11
CDR3aa: ASTGTGNYGYT

d_gene: TRBD1
j_gene: TRBJ2-1
v_gene: TRBV5-4
abundance: NA
len: 13
CDR3aa: ASSGGTGGYNEQF

d_gene: NA
j_gene: TRBJ2-3
v_gene: TRBV5-1
abundance: NA
len: 10
CDR3aa: ASSFAADTQY

d_gene: NA
j_gene: TRBJ2-7
v_gene: TRBV28
abundance: NA
len: 10
CDR3aa: ASGGNFYEQY

d_gene: NA
j_gene: TRBJ1-4
v_gene: TRBV4-2
abundance: NA
len: 14
CDR3aa: ASSQPWTGTNEKLF

d_gene: TRBD2
j_gene: TRBJ2-3
v_gene: TRBV19
abundance: NA
len: 13
CDR3aa: ASSMEGLAAVAQY

d_gene: NA
j_gene: TRBJ1-4
v_gene: TRBV4-1
abundance: NA
len: 14
CDR3aa: ASSQGDRGTNEKLF

d_gene: TRBD1
j_gene: TRBJ1-4
v_gene: TRBV19
abundance: NA
len: 16
CDR3aa: ASSSAGRGQGTSEKLF

d_gene: NA
j_gene: TRBJ2-6
v_gene: TRBV6-5
abundance: NA
len: 12
CDR3aa: ASSPRSGANVLT

d_gene: TRBD1
j_gene: TRBJ1-2
v_gene: TRBV3-1/TRBV3-2
abundance: few
len: 12
CDR3aa: ASSHDGQAYGYT

d_gene: TRBD1
j_gene: TRBJ2-3
v_gene: TRBV5-1
abundance: NA
len: 12
CDR3aa: ASRGTASTDTQY

d_gene: NA
j_gene: TRBJ2-1
v_gene: TRBV5-1
abundance: NA
len: 13
CDR3aa: ASSSSTGSNNEQF

d_gene: NA
j_gene: TRBJ1-2
v_gene: TRBV29-1
abundance: once
len: 10
CDR3aa: SVTTGFYGYT

d_gene: NA
j_gene: TRBJ1-2
v_gene: TRBV19
abundance: NA
len: 10
CDR3aa: ASSNRDYGYI

d_gene: NA
j_gene: TRBJ1-2
v_gene: TRBV2
abundance: NA
len: 10
CDR3aa: ASSDSRYGYT